This T cell receptor beta chain was identified during a study of blood T cell repertoires in COVID-19. Turning to the study itself: In each case, the material was cDNA or gDNA derived from T cells, B-cell-depleted T cells, or PBMCs.

The CDR3 has 12 amino acids. CDR1 and CDR2 from the germline V gene are MDHEN and SYDVKM. V lost 3 bases and J lost 4, with 6 bases in between. TCRdb's table, derived via immunoSEQ multiplex PCR, lists solely in-frame clones and lacks some. This table holds about 220,000 clones, approximately 85% found once. Recruited during active infection, patients (from Seattle) were subsequently followed longitudinally. Sequences were obtained from peripheral blood. The chain has TRBV28 and TRBJ1-2; D is unclear. The sequence derives from a woman in her 70s with COVID-19, enrolled during active disease. The CDR3 protein is CASSFHSYGYTF. The CDR3 DNA reads TGTGCCAGCAGTTTCCACAGCTATGGCTACACCTTC.